One sample yielded the 7 T cell receptor beta chains listed below, sequenced in a study of T cells in Graves' hyperthyroidism and ophthalmopathy. RNA transcripts were the template for amplifying TCR beta CDR3 regions. The primer set for the first-round RT-PCR of the TCR CDR3 was HTBI. MiXCR, run by TCRdb on the multiplex PCR reads, gives a single entry per CDR3 protein. The sample lists 650,000 to 700,000 distinct CDR3 sequences, 15% to 20% occurring once. Sequencing input: blood. The receptor set was obtained from a middle-aged man with Graves' hyperthyroidism.

The sample holds many counts of this clonotype. The CDR3 loop reads CASSSQSSNQPQHF. The CDR3 nucleotides read TGTGCCAGCAGCAGTCAATCTAGCAATCAGCCCCAGCATTTT. The rearrangement joins TRBV7-2 to TRBJ1-5; D unresolved. The V gene lost 5 bases and the J gene lost 0 bases, with 8 bases spanning the gap. The CDR3 length is 14 residues. CDR1 and CDR2 from the germline V gene are SGHTA and FQGNSA.

This clonotype was counted many times. The chain couples TRBV15 to TRBJ2-1; no definite D call. V dropped 0 bases and J dropped 3 bases, with 6 bases sitting between them. From germline, CDR1 is LNHNV and CDR2 YYDKDF (reference sequence). The CDR3 extends over 14 amino acids. The CDR3 region is CATSREHSYNEQFF. For the CDR3, the DNA is TGTGCCACCAGCAGAGAACACAGCTACAATGAGCAGTTCTTC.

The table lists this clonotype with a count of one. The CDR3 nucleotides are TGTGCCAGCAGCCTGGAACACTCCTACAATGAGCAGTTCTTC. It yields the protein CASSLEHSYNEQFF. The chain couples TRBV3-1 to TRBJ2-1; D is uncertain. The germline V gene has CDR1 LGHDT and CDR2 YNNKEL (reference sequence). The CDR3 consists of 14 residues. V gave up 4 bases and J gave up 0 bases, with 7 bases separating them.

There are many counts of this clonotype. V usage is TRBV10-3 and J usage is TRBJ2-3; D unclear. The V and J ends lost 2 bases and 2 bases respectively, with 8 bases between them. Per the germline V gene, CDR1 is ENHRY and CDR2 is SYGVKD. The CDR3 is 14 residues long. CDR3 protein: CAISELMNTDTQYF. The CDR3 region has the DNA TGTGCCATCAGTGAGCTGATGAACACAGATACGCAGTATTTT.

The DNA for the CDR3 is TGTGCCACCAGTGACATCCGGGACGTGGGTGAGCAGTTCTTC. This encodes CATSDIRDVGEQFF. The chain links TRBV24-1 to TRBJ2-1, with D perhaps being TRBD1 or TRBD2 (5 bases each). The V end lost 4 bases, the J end lost 9 bases, and 15 bases lay between the germline ends. Germline loops: CDR1 KGHDR, CDR2 SFDVKD. The length of the CDR3 is 14 residues.

The table lists this clonotype with a few counts. The V and J genes are TRBV29-1 and TRBJ2-7; 10 bases are shared with TRBD2. The length of the CDR3 is 15 residues. With V trimmed by 1 base and J by 1 base, 4 bases remained unmatched. CDR1 is SQVTM and CDR2 is ANQGSEA in the germline V gene. The CDR3 nucleotides are TGCAGCGTTGAAGGGGGGACTAGCGCTTCCTACGAGCAGTACTTC. Translation: CSVEGGTSASYEQYF.

This clonotype was found a few times. The chain is built from TRBV7-9 and TRBJ2-1; possibly TRBD1 or TRBD2 for D (5 bases each). In germline, CDR1 is SEHNR, CDR2 FQNEAQ (reference sequence). The germline V and J ends were trimmed by 0 bases and 4 bases, with 13 bases remaining between them. This CDR3 comprises 16 residues. The CDR3 bases are TGTGCCAGCAGCTTAGCCGCCAGGGAGAGGTACAATGAGCAGTTCTTC. Protein sequence: CASSLAARERYNEQFF. The whole variable domain, filled in from reference TRBV7-9 and TRBJ2-1, reads DTGVSQNPRHKITKRGQNVTFRCDPISEHNRLYWYRQTLGQGPEFLTYFQNEAQLEKSRLLSDRFSAERPKGSFSTLEIQRTEQGDSAMYLCASSLAARERYNEQFFGPGTRLTVL.